This T cell receptor beta chain was retrieved from a study of T cell clones after liver transplantation. TCRdb keeps only in-frame clones here, not all; method: immunoSEQ multiplex PCR. The sample carries some 10,000 clones, 60% to 75% recorded once. CDR3 length equals 16 residues. Trimming at V came to 3 bases and at J to 2 bases, leaving 10 bases not matched to a gene. Germline CDR1 and CDR2: MNHEY and SVGAGI. This chain joins TRBV6-5 and TRBJ2-7, with TRBD1 matching 7 bases. The input for sequencing was CD4+ T cells from blood, taken nearly 33 months after liver transplant. The sequence derives from a human patient who received a liver transplant. Among the T cells, some may be from the graft donor. CDR3 sequence reads: CASSYSGQSSTYEQYF. The CDR3 DNA is TGTGCCAGCAGTTATTCGGGACAGAGCTCTACCTACGAGCAGTACTTC.